The clone carrying this TCR beta chain was observed a few times. The antigen is undetermined. Each CDR3 protein gets one entry after TCRdb re-called the 5' RACE reads with MiXCR. The sample shows tens of thousands of distinct CDR3 sequences, 20% to 25% of them seen only once. The CDR3 runs to 15 residues. J was trimmed by 3 bases and V by 5 bases; bases with no gene match: 9. This sample is drawn from a study of T-cell memory formation after mild COVID-19. Looking at the study overall: The study found TCR clusters largely donor specific. The study's findings and limits: Contracting clones from day 15 to 85 had balanced CD4/CD8; later expanders favoured CD4+. Confirmation of SARS-CoV-2 specificity was lacking for second-wave clones peaking day 37.

This receptor was identified in a man aged 18-30 years who had mild COVID-19 (a few samples of this study predate the infection). Cell type and time point are not known. Sequenced input: PBMCs or a T cell subset sorted from them (not recorded which). The chain has TRBV12-3 or TRBV12-4 and TRBJ1-1; 7 bases are shared with TRBD1. The CDR3 bases are TGTGCCAGCAGTCCGACGAGGGGGCATGACACTGAAGCTTTCTTT. It codes for CASSPTRGHDTEAFF.